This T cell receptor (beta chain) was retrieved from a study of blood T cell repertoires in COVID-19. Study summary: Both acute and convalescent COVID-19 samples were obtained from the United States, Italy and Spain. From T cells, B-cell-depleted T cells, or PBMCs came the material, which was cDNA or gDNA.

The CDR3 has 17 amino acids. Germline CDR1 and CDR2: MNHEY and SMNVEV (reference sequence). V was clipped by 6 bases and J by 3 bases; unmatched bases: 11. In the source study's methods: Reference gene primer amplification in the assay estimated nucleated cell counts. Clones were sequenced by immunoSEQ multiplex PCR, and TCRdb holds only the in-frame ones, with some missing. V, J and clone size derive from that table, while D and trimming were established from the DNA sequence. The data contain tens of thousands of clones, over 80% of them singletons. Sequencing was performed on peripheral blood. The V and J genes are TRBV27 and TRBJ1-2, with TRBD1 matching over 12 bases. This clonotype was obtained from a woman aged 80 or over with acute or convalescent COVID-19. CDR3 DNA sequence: TGTGCCAGCAGACGGCCGGGACAGGGGGCGCGGGACTATGGCTACACCTTC. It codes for CASRRPGQGARDYGYTF.